The clone carrying this TCR beta chain is a singleton in its sample. This sample stems from a study of blood T cell repertoires in COVID-19. Study details: Samples of COVID-19 (acute and convalescent) were obtained from the United States, Italy and Spain. Nucleic acid was either cDNA or gDNA, and it came from T cells, B-cell-depleted T cells, or PBMCs.

Seattle's cohort entered during active infection and was followed longitudinally. From germline, CDR1 is SNHLY and CDR2 FYNNEI. This CDR3 comprises 14 residues. V lost 6 bases and J 4 bases, leaving 15 bases between the germline ends. Per the original methods: Quantification of nucleated cells was approximated via reference gene primer amplification. The protocol was immunoSEQ multiplex PCR, while the TCRdb copy is restricted to in-frame clones and leaves out a portion. Clone size and V and J calls were adopted from that table, with D and trimming inferred from the DNA. Of approximately 150,000 clones in the sample, 60% to 85% were seen once.

This TCR was sampled from a woman aged 55-69 years with COVID-19, enrolled during active disease. The V call is TRBV2, the J call TRBJ1-2, with TRBD1 as a possible D gene (6 bases). The sample comprised peripheral blood. The CDR3 spells CASSLQGRGYGYTF. In DNA, the CDR3 is TGTGCCAGCAGCTTACAGGGAAGGGGCTATGGCTACACCTTC.